This T cell receptor (beta chain) was recorded in a study of beta chain features in type 1 diabetes. The study's findings and limits: VDJ junctions sequenced from type 1 diabetes patients showed fewer insertions and more deletions. Patients with Type 1 diabetes showed moderately but significantly shorter TCRB CDR3s in all four CD4+ subsets.

This clone has just a few counts. Its antigen is not identified. cDNA synthesis used the whole RNA isolate, giving expressed TCRB sequences. The table came from immunoSEQ multiplex PCR; TCRdb's copy has only in-frame clones and leaves some out. The sample contains about 140,000 clones, roughly 7.2% of which appear only once. Sorting produced populations that all topped 98% purity. With V trimmed by 1 base and J by 7 bases, 11 bases remained unmatched. CDR1 is SGHAT and CDR2 is FQNNGV in the germline V gene. The CDR3 runs to 16 residues. The V call is TRBV11-2, the J call TRBJ2-7; TRBD2 agrees at 9 bases. Sequencing was performed on central memory CD4+ T cells from blood. This clonotype was obtained from a woman aged 25 to 39 in good health. The CDR3 is CASSLVRGGLAGEQYF. CDR3 nucleotides: TGTGCCAGCAGCTTAGTCCGAGGAGGCCTAGCGGGGGAGCAGTACTTC.